The rows below give T cell receptor beta chains drawn from one sample of a study of follicular helper T cells after annual influenza vaccination. Clones were read by immunoSEQ multiplex PCR, and TCRdb kept only the in-frame ones, dropping some. This table holds some 8,300 clones, 65% to 85% found once. Specimen: CXCR5+ CD38- circulating T follicular helper cells from blood, collected 7 days after influenza vaccination. The source is an adult who received the influenza vaccine. Each CDR3 is given with its conserved first and last residue. The order of the fields is J gene, V gene, clone size, CDR3 protein. Not all rows give a size; the values are once, few, many and, for expanded clones, a class.

TRBJ2-3	TRBV4-3	-	CASSHTGQSTDTQYF
TRBJ2-1	TRBV30	-	CAWNWGDNEQFF
TRBJ1-3	TRBV27	-	CASSRKPGNTIYF
TRBJ2-7	TRBV27	-	CASTASGRSYEQYF
TRBJ2-2	TRBV11-2	few	CASSPRVDGELFF
TRBJ2-7	TRBV18	-	CASSPIKTGGYSYEQYF
TRBJ1-5	TRBV5-1	-	CASSAGTGNQPQHF
TRBJ2-5	TRBV6-5	-	CASSDQETQYF
TRBJ2-7	TRBV18	once	CASSPEEGYEQYF
TRBJ1-1	TRBV30	-	CAWNEAGGAFF
TRBJ1-6	TRBV7-3	-	CASSFSGTGNSPLHF
TRBJ2-2	TRBV6-1	-	CAIDSSANTGELFF
TRBJ1-5	TRBV28	-	CASSTGQVLNQPQHF
TRBJ2-3	TRBV28	-	CASSLLGGGPADTQYF